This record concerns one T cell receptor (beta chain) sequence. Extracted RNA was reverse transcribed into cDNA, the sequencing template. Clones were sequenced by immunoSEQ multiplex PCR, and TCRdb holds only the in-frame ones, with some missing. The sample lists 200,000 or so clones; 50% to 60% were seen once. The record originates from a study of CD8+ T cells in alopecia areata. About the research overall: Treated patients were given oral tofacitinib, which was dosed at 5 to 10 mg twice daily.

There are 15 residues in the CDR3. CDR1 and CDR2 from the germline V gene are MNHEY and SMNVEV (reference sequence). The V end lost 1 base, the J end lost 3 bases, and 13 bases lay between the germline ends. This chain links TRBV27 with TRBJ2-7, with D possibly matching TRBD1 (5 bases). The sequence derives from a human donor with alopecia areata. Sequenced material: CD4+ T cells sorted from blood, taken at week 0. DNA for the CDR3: TGTGCCAGCAGTTTATTTGGGCAGGGATACTACGAGCAGTACTTC. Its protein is CASSLFGQGYYEQYF.